This T cell receptor beta chain was sequenced during a study of post-analysis software for immune sequencing data. Study background: The disease courses spanned relapsing-remitting, secondary progressive and progressive-relapsing forms of multiple sclerosis.

At least ten counts were recorded for this clonotype. The antigen is undetermined. Study findings and constraints: Samples from one preparation batch, clustered by F measure, grouped strongly together. There were four or five TRBV segments more frequent in patients than controls, and TRBV5-6, TRBV5-1 and TRBV20-1 were among them.

TCR beta cDNA libraries had unique molecular identifiers. Each CDR3 protein gets one entry after TCRdb re-called the PCR reads with MiXCR. The table includes approximately 400,000 distinct CDR3 sequences, about a third detected once. The CDR3 sequence is 19 residues long. The V and J ends lost 3 bases and 0 bases respectively, with 24 bases between them. Germline CDR1 reads SGHDT; CDR2 reads YYEEEE. The chain combines TRBV5-6 with TRBJ1-1; D unclear. The source material was blood. This receptor was taken from a girl aged 10-17 years with multiple sclerosis. Written as DNA, the CDR3 is TGTGCCAGCAGCTCTAGTGTCCTGCATCGGGGTTTACTGAACACTGAAGCTTTCTTT. It specifies CASSSSVLHRGLLNTEAFF.